This TCR beta chain was observed in a study of OX40 agonist ivuxolimab in advanced cancers. Study-wide context: The study gave patients intravenous ivuxolimab at 0.01 to 10 mg/kg every 2 weeks. Patients achieving partial responses numbered three: one hepatocellular carcinoma case and two cutaneous melanoma cases.

This clone has just a few counts. Antigen: not known. Clones were sequenced by immunoSEQ multiplex PCR, and TCRdb holds only the in-frame ones, with some missing. Counted here are about 80,000 clones, 80% to 90% occurring once; the ten biggest clones make up approximately 2%. The CDR3 has 15 amino acids. The V gene's germline CDR1 is LGHNA and CDR2 YSLEER. V gave up 1 base and J gave up 4 bases, with 13 bases separating them. Study-level results: In the 0.1 to 3.0 mg/kg range, CD4+ and CD8+ blood T cells had expanded clonally by week 6.

The J gene is TRBJ2-5, the V gene TRBV4-3; D is unclear. The material was CD4+ or CD8+ T cells sorted from blood, obtained in a trial of the OX40 agonist ivuxolimab. The TCR comes from an adult with an advanced solid tumor such as melanoma, head and neck, liver or kidney cancer. CDR3 region: CASSQVGVPGETQYF. The CDR3 DNA reads TGCGCCAGCAGCCAAGTCGGCGTGCCGGGAGAGACCCAGTACTTC.